A selection of T cell receptor beta chains follows, all from one sample in a study of cytotoxic CD8 clonotypes in ibrutinib-treated CLL. This table comes from immunoSEQ multiplex PCR, and its TCRdb copy is limited to in-frame clones, with some not included. The sample consists of approximately 90,000 clones, more than 70% of them appearing once. Material: PBMCs, obtained after 24 months of ibrutinib treatment. The receptors were sampled from a human donor with chronic lymphocytic leukemia. Both conserved end residues are part of each CDR3. Each record gives: J gene, V gene, clone size, D gene, CDR3 protein, CDR3 DNA. A D gene is named only where the DNA matches it firmly. Rows may omit the clone size; those that give it use once, few, many or a size class.

J: TRBJ2-3; V: TRBV7-9; size: .; D: .; CDR3: CASSLTSVDTQYF; DNA: TGTGCCAGCAGCTTAACGTCGGTAGATACGCAGTATTTT
J: TRBJ1-4; V: TRBV25-1; size: once; D: .; CDR3: CASSDHTWKLFF; DNA: TGTGCCAGCAGTGATCACACATGGAAACTGTTTTTT
J: TRBJ1-5; V: TRBV11-1; size: .; D: TRBD1; CDR3: CASSLRDRVGLSNQPQHF; DNA: TGTGCCAGCAGCTTAAGGGACAGGGTGGGTTTAAGCAATCAGCCCCAGCATTTT
J: TRBJ1-4; V: TRBV5-4; size: .; D: TRBD1; CDR3: CASSTGTGATNEKLFF; DNA: TGTGCCAGCAGCACCGGGACAGGGGCAACTAATGAAAAACTGTTTTTT
J: TRBJ2-5; V: TRBV7-9; size: .; D: .; CDR3: CASSLRAGHQETQYF; DNA: TGTGCCAGCAGCTTAAGGGCAGGTCATCAAGAGACCCAGTACTTC
J: TRBJ2-2; V: TRBV4-2; size: .; D: TRBD1; CDR3: CASSPGQGADGELFF; DNA: TGTGCCAGCAGCCCGGGACAGGGGGCTGACGGGGAGCTGTTTTTT
J: TRBJ2-5; V: TRBV11-2; size: once; D: .; CDR3: CASSLDYQWKTVETQYF; DNA: TGTGCCAGCAGCTTAGATTATCAGTGGAAGACGGTGGAGACCCAGTACTTC
J: TRBJ1-2; V: TRBV6-1; size: .; D: TRBD1; CDR3: CASKRDRGNYGYTF; DNA: TGTGCCAGCAAGCGGGACAGGGGCAACTATGGCTACACCTTC
J: TRBJ2-1; V: TRBV28; size: .; D: TRBD2; CDR3: CASSSNLAGGSYNEQFF; DNA: TGTGCCAGCAGTTCGAATCTAGCGGGAGGTTCCTACAATGAGCAGTTCTTC
J: TRBJ2-1; V: TRBV2; size: .; D: .; CDR3: CASDAGAGYNEQFF; DNA: TGTGCCAGTGACGCCGGGGCTGGTTACAATGAGCAGTTCTTC
J: TRBJ2-3; V: TRBV7-9; size: .; D: TRBD2; CDR3: CASSSREGPDTQYF; DNA: TGTGCCAGCAGCTCGAGGGAGGGCCCAGATACGCAGTATTTT
J: TRBJ2-7; V: TRBV7-9; size: once; D: .; CDR3: CASSLEVEQYF; DNA: TGTGCCAGCAGCTTAGAAGTCGAGCAGTACTTC
J: TRBJ1-5; V: TRBV15; size: few; D: .; CDR3: CATSGVRVWNNQPQHF; DNA: TGTGCCACCAGCGGAGTGAGGGTTTGGAACAATCAGCCCCAGCATTTT
J: TRBJ1-2; V: TRBV5-1; size: .; D: .; CDR3: CASSFSDKNYGYTF; DNA: TGCGCCAGCAGCTTTTCAGACAAAAACTATGGCTACACCTTC
J: TRBJ2-7; V: TRBV15; size: .; D: .; CDR3: CATSRDLSDSYEQYF; DNA: TGTGCCACCAGCAGAGATTTGTCTGATTCCTACGAGCAGTACTTC
J: TRBJ2-1; V: TRBV28; size: .; D: .; CDR3: CASSLSGGVSSYNEQFF; DNA: TGTGCCAGCAGTTTATCTGGCGGGGTGTCCTCCTACAATGAGCAGTTCTTC
J: TRBJ2-7; V: TRBV25-1; size: .; D: .; CDR3: CASSTGRNAQYF; DNA: TGTGCCAGCAGTACAGGGAGAAACGCGCAGTACTTC
J: TRBJ2-3; V: TRBV29-1; size: once; D: .; CDR3: CSVTGPFSDTQYF; DNA: TGCAGCGTTACGGGACCCTTCTCCGATACGCAGTATTTT
J: TRBJ2-7; V: TRBV18; size: .; D: TRBD1; CDR3: CASSPRDRRSYEQYF; DNA: TGTGCCAGCTCACCGAGGGACAGGAGATCCTACGAGCAGTACTTC
J: TRBJ2-3; V: TRBV5-8; size: .; D: .; CDR3: CASSIGHRADTQYF; DNA: TGTGCCAGCAGCATAGGTCATAGGGCAGATACGCAGTATTTT
J: TRBJ1-2; V: TRBV18; size: .; D: .; CDR3: CASSPPDRYYGYTF; DNA: TGTGCCAGCTCACCACCGGATCGCTACTATGGCTACACCTTC
J: TRBJ1-1; V: TRBV7-9; size: .; D: .; CDR3: CASSRSGANTEAFF; DNA: TGTGCCAGCAGCCGAAGTGGAGCTAACACTGAAGCTTTCTTT
J: TRBJ1-2; V: TRBV7-8; size: .; D: .; CDR3: CASSSDSSNYGYTF; DNA: TGTGCCAGCAGCTCCGACAGCTCTAACTATGGCTACACCTTC
J: TRBJ1-5; V: TRBV7-9; size: .; D: .; CDR3: CASSLDAVQGSNQPQHF; DNA: TGTGCCAGCAGCTTAGACGCCGTACAGGGTAGCAATCAGCCCCAGCATTTT
J: TRBJ1-4; V: TRBV28; size: .; D: .; CDR3: CASTRGKEKLFF; DNA: TGTGCCAGCACACGGGGGAAGGAAAAACTGTTTTTT
J: TRBJ2-1; V: TRBV9; size: .; D: .; CDR3: CASSVTSSPYNEQFF; DNA: TGTGCCAGCAGCGTAACGAGCTCCCCTTACAATGAGCAGTTCTTC
J: TRBJ2-1; V: TRBV18; size: .; D: TRBD2; CDR3: CASSPPGLAGGYNEQFF; DNA: TGTGCCAGCTCACCTCCGGGACTAGCGGGGGGGTACAATGAGCAGTTCTTC
J: TRBJ2-1; V: TRBV7-8; size: once; D: TRBD2; CDR3: CASRLAGSYNEQFF; DNA: TGTGCCAGCAGGCTAGCGGGATCGTACAATGAGCAGTTCTTC
J: TRBJ1-5; V: TRBV27; size: .; D: .; CDR3: CASSFVSTGRGNQPQHF; DNA: TGTGCCAGCAGTTTCGTTTCAACAGGGAGAGGCAATCAGCCCCAGCATTTT
J: TRBJ2-2; V: TRBV4-2; size: .; D: .; CDR3: CASRRTADSNTGELFF; DNA: TGTGCCAGCAGGCGAACAGCCGACTCGAACACCGGGGAGCTGTTTTTT
J: TRBJ2-7; V: TRBV5-6; size: .; D: .; CDR3: CASSLGGGVSYEQYF; DNA: TGTGCCAGCAGCTTGGGAGGGGGAGTCTCCTACGAGCAGTACTTC
J: TRBJ1-1; V: TRBV18; size: .; D: .; CDR3: CASSPGGGFGTEAFF; DNA: TGTGCCAGCTCACCGGGAGGGGGATTTGGCACTGAAGCTTTCTTT
J: TRBJ2-3; V: TRBV9; size: .; D: .; CDR3: CASSVTGVPGDTQYF; DNA: TGTGCCAGCAGCGTGACGGGGGTCCCCGGAGATACGCAGTATTTT